This T cell receptor (beta chain) was captured by sequencing in a study of cytomegalovirus exposure and HLA in healthy donors. The study's findings and limits: According to a later analysis, donors in an Asian-associated ancestry cluster reportedly had fewer N-insertions than the roughly 670-donor mean.

Trimming shortened V by 8 bases and J by 1 base, and 12 bases separated the two germline ends. The CDR3 is 14 amino acids. Germline lookup yields CDR1 MNHNS and CDR2 SASEGT. PCR involved 60 Vbeta and 13 Jbeta primers. Clones were sequenced by immunoSEQ multiplex PCR, and TCRdb holds only the in-frame ones, with some missing. The sample shows 90,000 to 120,000 clones, about 68% of them seen only once. Note on this clone: Its target is unknown.

The sequence came from a man aged 30 to 45 in good health and CMV-seropositive. The specimen sequenced was PBMCs. The chain has TRBV6-1 and TRBJ1-5; a possible D gene is TRBD1 (5 bases). The CDR3: CASSREGSNQPQHF. DNA of the CDR3: TGTGCCAGCTCCCGGGAGGGGAGCAATCAGCCCCAGCATTTT.